Sequencing of this T cell receptor (beta chain) was carried out in a study of blood T cell repertoires in COVID-19 (dated by TCRdb to 2020 to 2021). Broadly, across the study: Samples covering the acute and convalescent phases of COVID-19 were provided by collaborators in the United States, Italy and Spain. Nearly every sample came with metadata listing a de-identified subject ID, COVID-19 status, age in years and sex. The repertoires were released in a freely available public database intended as a resource for research on the immune response to SARS-CoV-2. The dataset comprised deeply sampled blood TCRbeta repertoires from subjects exposed to, actively infected with, or recovered from COVID-19. The material from the prospective study consisted of cDNA or gDNA derived from T cells, B-cell-depleted T cells, or PBMCs. Where available, HLA class I and class II types were taken from metadata supplied by the sample provider and were not determined by assay-based typing. The samples were drawn from the first 160 participants of the ongoing ImmuneRACE study and from over a thousand subjects provided by 6 global collaborators.

This clone was found once. The clone's antigen remains unknown. Per-base qualities were not stored, and no clone one base away is much larger. TCRbeta CDR3 regions were amplified from genomic DNA by means of the immunoSEQ Assay, a bias-controlled multiplex PCR. The study's processing was this. The number of nucleated cells in each sample was estimated by amplification of reference gene primers within the assay. Sequence reads were collapsed and filtered to measure the absolute abundance of every unique TCRbeta CDR3 rearrangement. Productive Simpson clonality was computed per sample as the square root of Simpson's diversity index over productive rearrangements. Not all clones reach the TCRdb copy of this immuneACCESS table, which keeps in-frame sequences only. Checked studies attribute under half of the gap to unresolved V genes and leave the rest unexplained. From that table come the V and J calls and clone size; the DNA was used to work out D and trimming. In all, the sample holds about 180,000 clones, and about nine tenths of those were seen once. The ten top clones hold 3.5% to 5% of the sample.

Taken from the germline V gene, the CDR1 and CDR2 loops are MDHEN and SYDVKM. Relative to germline, V is missing 5 bases and J is missing 5 bases, with 14 bases of the junction outside any gene match. Spanning cysteine to phenylalanine, the CDR3 consists of 17 amino acids. CDR3 DNA only is kept here, 51 bases in frame from base 1. Here is what the overall study found, with its caveats: The quantity of clinical and demographic metadata differed by source and by participant and was supplied without curation.

The collaborating institutions used their own protocols to collect whole blood in K2EDTA tubes. For TCRbeta analysis, collaborators shipped samples in one of three forms: frozen whole blood, isolated PBMCs, or DNA extracted from either of those sample types. Sequencing was done on a sample of peripheral blood. This TCR came from a woman under 40 with acute or convalescent COVID-19. The chain was built from TRBV28 and TRBJ1-5; 8 central nucleotides agree with TRBD1. The nucleotides are TGTGCCAGCAGTGCGCTTGGGGGCGGGGACAGGTATCAGCCCCAGCATTTT. Its translation is CASSALGGGDRYQPQHF.